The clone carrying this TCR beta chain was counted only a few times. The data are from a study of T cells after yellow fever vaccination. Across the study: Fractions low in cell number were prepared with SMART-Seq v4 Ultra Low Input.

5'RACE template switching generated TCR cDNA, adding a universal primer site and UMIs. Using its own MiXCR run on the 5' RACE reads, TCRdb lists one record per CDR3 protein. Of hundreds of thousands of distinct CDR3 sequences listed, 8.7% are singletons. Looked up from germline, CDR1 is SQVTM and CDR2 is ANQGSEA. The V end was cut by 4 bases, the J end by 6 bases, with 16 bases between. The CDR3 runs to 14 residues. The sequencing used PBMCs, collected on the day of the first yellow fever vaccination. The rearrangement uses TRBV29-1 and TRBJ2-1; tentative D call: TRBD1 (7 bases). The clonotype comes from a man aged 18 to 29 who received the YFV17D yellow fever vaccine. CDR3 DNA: TGCAGCGTTGTCGTACAGGGGAGGTTCAATGAGCAGTTCTTC. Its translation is CSVVVQGRFNEQFF.